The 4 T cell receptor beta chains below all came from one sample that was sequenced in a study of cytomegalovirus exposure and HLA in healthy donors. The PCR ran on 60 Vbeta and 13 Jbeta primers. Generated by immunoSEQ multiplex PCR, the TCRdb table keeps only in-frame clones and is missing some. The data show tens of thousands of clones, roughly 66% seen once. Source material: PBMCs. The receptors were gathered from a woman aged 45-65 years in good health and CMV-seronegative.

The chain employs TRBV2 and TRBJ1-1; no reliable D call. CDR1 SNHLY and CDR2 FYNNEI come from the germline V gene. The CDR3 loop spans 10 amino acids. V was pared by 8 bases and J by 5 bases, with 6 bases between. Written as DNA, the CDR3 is TGTGCCAGCGGGCATACTGAAGCTTTCTTT. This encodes CASGHTEAFF.

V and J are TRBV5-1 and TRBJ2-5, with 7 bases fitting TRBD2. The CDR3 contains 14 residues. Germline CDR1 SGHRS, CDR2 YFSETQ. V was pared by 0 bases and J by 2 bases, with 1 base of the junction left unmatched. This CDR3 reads CASSLGTSQETQYF. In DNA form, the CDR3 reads TGCGCCAGCAGCTTGGGGACTAGTCAAGAGACCCAGTACTTC.

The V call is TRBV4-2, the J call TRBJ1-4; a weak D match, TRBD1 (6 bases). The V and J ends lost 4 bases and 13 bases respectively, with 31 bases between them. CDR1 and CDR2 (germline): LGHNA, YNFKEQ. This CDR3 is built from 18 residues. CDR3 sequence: CASSRTSPGDVSQGILFF. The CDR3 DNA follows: TGTGCCAGCAGCCGTACATCGCCAGGGGATGTGAGCCAGGGGATACTGTTTTTT.

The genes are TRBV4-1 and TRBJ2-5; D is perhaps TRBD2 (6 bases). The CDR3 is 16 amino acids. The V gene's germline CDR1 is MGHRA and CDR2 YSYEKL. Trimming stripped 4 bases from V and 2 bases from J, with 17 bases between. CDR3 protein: CASSLGRAAGQETQYF. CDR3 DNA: TGCGCCAGCAGCCTAGGTAGGGCGGCGGGACAAGAGACCCAGTACTTC.